What follows is one T cell receptor (beta chain) and its context. This sample was included in a study of cytotoxic CD8 clonotypes in ibrutinib-treated CLL. This table comes from immunoSEQ multiplex PCR, and its TCRdb copy is limited to in-frame clones, with some not included. The data show more than 70,000 clones, 70% to 80% seen once. The sequencing here drew on PBMCs, taken after 12 months of ibrutinib treatment. The sequence was collected from a human donor with chronic lymphocytic leukemia.

The CDR3 loop is CASSLRGQGQETQYF. The CDR3, as DNA: TGTGCCAGCAGCTTAAGGGGTCAGGGCCAAGAGACCCAGTACTTC. This chain connects TRBV11-3 to TRBJ2-5, with D possibly matching TRBD1 (5 bases). This CDR3 region has 15 residues. The V gene's germline CDR1 is SGHNT and CDR2 YENEEA. The V end lost 2 bases, the J end lost 1 base, and 11 bases lay between the germline ends.